The subject of this entry is one TCR beta chain. What it binds is unknown. Trimming removed 0 bases at V and 4 bases at J, with 7 bases between. The CDR3 totals 14 residues. The germline V gene has CDR1 LNHNV and CDR2 YYDKDF (reference sequence). This record comes from a study of vaccination effects on CD4 cells after COVID-19. TCRdb's table, derived via immunoSEQ multiplex PCR, lists solely in-frame clones and lacks some. The sample comprises 70,000 or so clones, approximately 74% of which are singletons, and roughly 2.9% rests with the top ten. Within the ViraFEST assay, antigen-specific CD4+ T cells underwent expansion with viral peptide pools prior to sequencing. Cultured cells yielded isolated CD4+ T cells after more than nine days. Vaccinated recipients, who were negative for nucleocapsid antibodies, had no history of SARS-CoV-2 infection.

The clonotype originates from a human donor who received a COVID-19 vaccine. The sequencing here drew on CD4+ T cells from PBMCs cultured with HCoV-NL63 spike peptides, taken before COVID-19 vaccination. The chain uses TRBV15 and TRBJ2-1; D is uncertain. CDR3 DNA: TGTGCCACCAGCAGAGATACTGGGTACAATGAGCAGTTCTTC. It translates to CATSRDTGYNEQFF. Full variable domain (rest looked up from reference TRBV15 and TRBJ2-1): DAMVIQNPRYQVTQFGKPVTLSCSQTLNHNVMYWYQQKSSQAPKLLFHYYDKDFNNEADTPDNFQSRRPNTSFCFLDIRSPGLGDTAMYLCATSRDTGYNEQFFGPGTRLTVL.